This TCR beta chain was sequenced in a study of blood T cell repertoires in COVID-19. Across the whole study: Both acute and convalescent COVID-19 samples were obtained from the United States, Italy and Spain. Sample material is recorded as cDNA or gDNA derived from T cells, B-cell-depleted T cells, or PBMCs.

Under the authors' procedure: It was from reference gene primer amplification that nucleated cell counts were estimated. Profiling relied on immunoSEQ multiplex PCR, and the TCRdb table lists in-frame clones only, not all of them. V, J and clone size are those of that table, while D and trimming were read from the DNA. The sample includes about 180,000 clones, over 60% of them seen just once. The germline gives CDR1 SGHRS, CDR2 YFSETQ. The CDR3 extends over 16 amino acids. V was pared by 0 bases and J by 4 bases, with 13 bases between. Input material: peripheral blood. The sequence was collected from a woman aged 70-85 years with acute or convalescent COVID-19. J is TRBJ2-2 and V is TRBV5-1, with D possibly TRBD1 on 6 matching bases. CDR3 nucleotide sequence: TGCGCCAGCAGCTTGGACAGGGTCCCGGGCACCGGGGAGCTGTTTTTT. Amino acid sequence: CASSLDRVPGTGELFF.